These 30 T cell receptor beta chains were sequenced from one sample in a study of beta chain features in type 1 diabetes. cDNA synthesis used the whole RNA isolate, giving expressed TCRB sequences. Assay used: immunoSEQ multiplex PCR; TCRdb lists only in-frame clones, some missing. The sample includes more than 100,000 clones, under 30% seen only once; the top ten take under 0.55%. These receptors have no known antigen. The study, taken as a whole, reports: Shorter TCRB CDR3s, moderately but significantly so, marked every one of the four CD4+ subsets in Type 1 diabetes patients.

The material sequenced was central memory CD4+ T cells from blood. Receptors were obtained from a woman between 18 and 29 years old with type 1 diabetes.

This clone was observed a few times. V and J are TRBV5-6 and TRBJ2-5; D is unclear. Deletions cut 0 bases from V and 2 bases from J, with 11 bases between. Germline-derived CDR1 and CDR2 are SGHDT and YYEEEE. The CDR3 sequence is 15 residues long. CDR3 in DNA: TGTGCCAGCAGCTTGGACCTCAACGGGCAAGAGACCCAGTACTTC. It is translated as CASSLDLNGQETQYF.

The gene calls are TRBV2 and TRBJ2-3; D remains ambiguous. This CDR3 contains 12 residues. Germline lookup yields CDR1 SNHLY and CDR2 FYNNEI. Trimming left V 3 bases short and J 2 bases short, with 3 bases between. The CDR3 nucleotides are TGTGCCAGCAGTGATAACACAGATACGCAGTATTTT. This translates into CASSDNTDTQYF.

This clone showed up just a few times. The rearrangement links TRBV11-2 to TRBJ1-2, with 8 bases aligning to TRBD1. V trimming: 5 bases; J trimming: 6 bases; junction bases outside the gene matches: 2. Germline CDR1 is SGHAT and CDR2 is FQNNGV. The CDR3 totals 12 residues. CDR3 bases: TGTGCCAGCAGCCGGACAGGGAATGGCTACACCTTC. Its protein product is CASSRTGNGYTF.

CDR3 sequence (DNA): TGCGCCAGCAGTCAATCGTGGCGGGCTCTACACCACAATGAGCAGTTCTTC. Translating gives CASSQSWRALHHNEQFF. The genes are TRBV23-1 and TRBJ2-1; TRBD2 might be the D (5 bases). TRBV23-1 counts as an open reading frame of uncertain function. This CDR3 is 17 amino acids long. With 0 bases removed from V and 5 bases from J, the gap between germline ends came to 17 bases.

This clone has just a few counts. The chain uses TRBV7-8 and TRBJ2-5; the match to TRBD1 covers 9 bases. This CDR3 has 14 amino acids. V shed 3 bases, J shed 5 bases, and the junction held 4 bases outside the gene matches. Per germline, CDR1 SGHVS and CDR2 FQNEAQ. This chain's CDR3 is CASSFTGGGETQYF. In DNA form, the CDR3 reads TGTGCCAGCAGCTTCACAGGGGGCGGCGAGACCCAGTACTTC.

This clone was seen at least ten times. Additional DNA sequences in this sample encode the identical CDR3. V is TRBV7-9 and J is TRBJ2-3, with D tentatively TRBD2 (5 bases). Trimming removed 5 bases from V and 0 bases from J, with 9 bases in between. The CDR3 contains 14 residues. Germline values: CDR1 SEHNR, CDR2 FQNEAQ (reference sequence). CDR3 protein: CASSPGLSTDTQYF. The CDR3 DNA is TGTGCCAGCAGCCCTGGACTGAGCACAGATACGCAGTATTTT.

V usage is TRBV7-9 and J usage is TRBJ1-2, with 8 bases aligning to TRBD1. V lost 3 bases and J lost 8; bases outside the gene matches: 14. Germline V gene sequence: CDR1 SEHNR, CDR2 FQNEAQ (reference sequence). This CDR3 comprises 16 residues. CDR3 loop: CASSFNTGTGKKGYTF. CDR3 nucleotides: TGTGCCAGCAGCTTTAATACCGGGACAGGAAAGAAGGGCTACACCTTC.

This clone was detected a few times. The rearrangement joins TRBV19 to TRBJ1-5; a weak D match, TRBD1 (6 bases). This CDR3 is 16 amino acids long. V lost 1 base to trimming and J lost 7 bases, with 17 bases between them. In germline, CDR1 is LNHDA, CDR2 SQIVND (reference sequence). The CDR3 here is CASSIAQVTGRQPQHF. The CDR3 DNA reads as TGTGCCAGTAGTATAGCCCAGGTAACAGGGCGGCAGCCCCAGCATTTT.

This clone was counted only a few times. Written as DNA, the CDR3 is TGCGCCAGCAGCTTGGCCAGGGGTCCAACCCGCGACGAGCAGTACTTC. Translation gives CASSLARGPTRDEQYF. The rearrangement links TRBV5-1 to TRBJ2-7; D perhaps matches TRBD1 (6 bases). V was pared by 0 bases and J by 5 bases, with 18 bases between. The CDR3 runs 16 residues. CDR1 and CDR2 (germline): SGHRS, YFSETQ.

This clone was seen only a few times. Here the CDR3 DNA reads TGTGCCAGCAGCCACTGGACAGGGAAGGACATTCAGTACTTC. Amino acids: CASSHWTGKDIQYF. J is TRBJ2-4 and V is TRBV7-9, with TRBD1 identical over 8 bases. This CDR3 has 14 residues. Germline assignment: CDR1 SEHNR and CDR2 FQNEAQ (reference sequence). V shed 5 bases and J 8 bases; nucleotides not matched to a gene: 8.

The chain employs TRBV18 and TRBJ1-5; no clear D. The germline V and J ends were trimmed by 4 bases and 4 bases, with 8 bases remaining between them. This CDR3 has 13 residues. Germline CDR1 KGHSH, CDR2 LQKENI. DNA of the CDR3: TGTGCCAGCTCACAGTCCGGGAATCAGCCCCAGCATTTT. Its protein product is CASSQSGNQPQHF.

The count of this clone is one. The chain is built from TRBV11-2 and TRBJ1-1, with no clear D. Trimming took off 1 base at V and 7 bases at J, with 13 bases between the two ends. The V gene's germline CDR1 is SGHAT and CDR2 FQNNGV. This CDR3 is built from 14 residues. This CDR3 is CASSLGRVTREAFF. CDR3 nucleotides: TGTGCCAGCAGCTTAGGGAGGGTCACTCGTGAAGCTTTCTTT. Complete variable domain (other parts from reference TRBV11-2 and TRBJ1-1): EAGVAQSPRYKIIEKRQSVAFWCNPISGHATLYWYQQILGQGPKLLIQFQNNGVVDDSQLPKDRFSAERLKGVDSTLKIQPAKLEDSAVYLCASSLGRVTREAFFGQGTRLTVV.

The gene calls are TRBV28 and TRBJ2-1; 10 bases agree with TRBD2. The junction had 5 bases not matched to a gene; V was cut back by 2 bases and J by 7 bases. This CDR3 contains 15 residues. CDR1 MDHEN and CDR2 SYDVKM come from the germline V gene. CDR3 coding DNA: TGTGCCAGCAGTTTACCGACTAGCGGGTTGAATGAGCAGTTCTTC. Protein: CASSLPTSGLNEQFF.

The rearrangement joins TRBV7-9 to TRBJ1-2; 7 nucleotides match TRBD1. Germline values: CDR1 SEHNR, CDR2 FQNEAQ (reference sequence). This CDR3 has 14 residues. The junction had 4 bases not matched to a gene; V was cut back by 0 bases and J by 6 bases. This CDR3 reads CASSLAVTGDGYTF. The CDR3 nucleotides read TGTGCCAGCAGCTTAGCGGTAACAGGGGATGGCTACACCTTC.

This sequence joins TRBV9 and TRBJ2-1, with TRBD1 matching 9 bases. V was pared by 0 bases and J by 8 bases, with 12 bases of the junction left unmatched. CDR1 and CDR2 from the germline V gene are SGDLS and YYNGEE. The CDR3 spans 17 residues. CDR3 nucleotides: TGTGCCAGCAGCGTAGGAGGTACCGGGACAGGGTACGATGAGCAGTTCTTC. It codes for CASSVGGTGTGYDEQFF.

The J gene is TRBJ2-1, the V gene TRBV7-2; maybe TRBD2 (5 bases). Trimming removed 5 bases from V and 8 bases from J, with 13 bases in between. This CDR3 is 13 amino acids long. CDR1 and CDR2 from the germline V gene are SGHTA and FQGNSA. The DNA of the CDR3 is TGTGCCAGCAGCGCTAGCCGAGATCATGAGCAGTTCTTC. Amino acid sequence: CASSASRDHEQFF.

Only a few counts were recorded for this clone. The chain employs TRBV15 and TRBJ1-2; TRBD1 might be the D (5 bases). There are 14 residues in the CDR3. Per the germline V gene, CDR1 is LNHNV and CDR2 is YYDKDF (reference sequence). Trimming shortened V by 0 bases and J by 8 bases, and 13 bases separated the two germline ends. The CDR3 is CATSRDGGGLGYTF. The DNA of the CDR3 is TGTGCCACCAGCAGAGACGGGGGAGGTTTGGGCTACACCTTC. The variable domain in full, with the rest retrieved from reference TRBV15 and TRBJ1-2, is DAMVIQNPRYQVTQFGKPVTLSCSQTLNHNVMYWYQQKSSQAPKLLFHYYDKDFNNEADTPDNFQSRRPNTSFCFLDIRSPGLGDTAMYLCATSRDGGGLGYTFGSGTRLTVV.

The chain employs TRBV18 and TRBJ1-5, with D perhaps matching TRBD1 (5 bases). Germline CDR1 is KGHSH and CDR2 is LQKENI. The CDR3 spans 12 residues. V lost 6 bases to trimming and J lost 5 bases, with 8 bases between them. CDR3 nucleotides: TGTGCCAGCTCTGACAGCCATCAGCCCCAGCATTTT. Its translation is CASSDSHQPQHF.

The rearrangement links TRBV18 to TRBJ1-3; D is possibly TRBD1 (6 bases). V was clipped by 3 bases and J by 0 bases, with 12 bases between them. CDR3 size: 16 residues. Germline CDR1 KGHSH, CDR2 LQKENI. The CDR3, as DNA: TGTGCCAGCTCACCTTCGGGGGGCCTCTCTGGAAACACCATATATTTT. This encodes CASSPSGGLSGNTIYF.

The chain carries TRBV6-6 and TRBJ1-1, with no clear D. Germline CDR1 is MNHNY and CDR2 is SVGAGI (reference sequence). This CDR3 region has 12 residues. Trimming took off 7 bases at V and 5 bases at J, with 11 bases between the two ends. CDR3 DNA sequence: TGTGCCAGCACCGGAGACGGGACTGAAGCTTTCTTT. Residues: CASTGDGTEAFF.

The chain combines TRBV7-9 with TRBJ1-2; the match to TRBD1 covers 7 bases. Trimming at V came to 7 bases and at J to 4 bases, leaving 6 bases not matched to a gene. The CDR3 runs to 13 residues. From germline, CDR1 is SEHNR and CDR2 FQNEAQ (reference sequence). CDR3 amino acids: CASKDPGGYGYTF. Written as DNA, the CDR3 is TGTGCCAGCAAGGATCCAGGGGGCTATGGCTACACCTTC.

The rearrangement joins TRBV7-7 to TRBJ2-6; D uncertain. The V end was cut by 2 bases, the J end by 4 bases, with 12 bases between. The CDR3 contains 16 residues. Per the germline V gene, CDR1 is SSHAT and CDR2 is FNYEAQ (reference sequence). This CDR3 is CASSLKPGWGANVLTF. The CDR3 region has the DNA TGTGCCAGCAGCTTAAAACCCGGGTGGGGGGCCAACGTCCTGACTTTC.

Comment on this clone: This specimen includes other DNA sequences encoding the same CDR3. J is TRBJ2-1 and V is TRBV5-1; D uncertain. Trimming removed 5 bases from V and 5 bases from J, with 5 bases in between. This CDR3 is built from 11 residues. Germline assignment: CDR1 SGHRS and CDR2 YFSETQ. The CDR3 bases are TGCGCCAGCAGGGCGGACAATGAGCAGTTCTTC. It translates to CASRADNEQFF.

The CDR3 protein is CASRLDLTGNYGYTF. As DNA, the CDR3 is TGTGCCAGCAGATTAGACCTGACAGGGAACTATGGCTACACCTTC. The chain combines TRBV6-1 with TRBJ1-2; 7 positions match TRBD1. The germline CDR1 and CDR2 sequences are MNHNS and SASEGT. The CDR3 length is 15 residues. The V gene end was trimmed by 6 bases and the J gene end by 2 bases; junction bases not matched to a gene: 9.

The V gene is TRBV6-1, the J gene TRBJ1-2; D unresolved. V shed 2 bases and J shed 6 bases, with 13 bases lying between them. Looked up from germline, CDR1 is MNHNS and CDR2 is SASEGT. The CDR3 extends over 14 amino acids. DNA for the CDR3: TGTGCCAGCAGTGAACGCTGGAGTGCCGATGGCTACACCTTC. Amino acid sequence: CASSERWSADGYTF.

This chain links TRBV30 with TRBJ2-1; maybe TRBD2 (5 bases). CDR3 size: 12 residues. Between the trimmed V and J ends, which lost 0 bases and 7 bases, there was a span of 7 bases. Germline V lookup: CDR1 GTSNPN, CDR2 SVGIG (reference sequence). The CDR3 bases are TGTGCCTGGAGTGTACGGAGGAATGAGCAGTTCTTC. The encoded protein is CAWSVRRNEQFF.

The chain uses TRBV28 and TRBJ2-1; 7 bases match TRBD2. The germline V gene has CDR1 MDHEN and CDR2 SYDVKM. The J segment lost 8 bases and the V segment lost 6 bases, leaving 7 bases of the junction unmatched. The CDR3 is made up of 13 amino acids. CDR3 in amino acids: CASRGGGGYEQFF. The DNA of the CDR3 is TGTGCCAGCAGGGGTGGGGGAGGGTATGAGCAGTTCTTC.

This clone appeared a few times. The chain is built from TRBV25-1 and TRBJ2-3, with D perhaps matching TRBD2 (6 bases). V was cut by 4 bases and J by 2 bases, with 10 bases left in between. There are 14 residues in the CDR3. Germline CDR1 and CDR2: MGHDK and SYGVNS. The CDR3 nucleotides are TGTGCCAGCAGTGGGGGACTTACCACAGATACGCAGTATTTT. Its translation is CASSGGLTTDTQYF.

V gene TRBV19 combines with J gene TRBJ2-5; TRBD2 matches at 14 bases. TRBJ2-7 explains the end of the DNA better; the J call may be wrong. This CDR3 is built from 16 residues. The germline CDR1 and CDR2 sequences are LNHDA and SQIVND (reference sequence). In nucleotides, the CDR3 is TGTGCCAGTAGTCAAGGGACTAGCGGGAGTTTCTACGAGCAGTACTTC. The encoded protein is CASSQGTSGSFYEQYF.

This clone was detected a few times. V gene TRBV7-2 combines with J gene TRBJ2-3; tentatively, D is TRBD2 (6 bases). From germline, CDR1 is SGHTA and CDR2 FQGNSA. The CDR3 covers 13 residues. Trimming took 2 bases from V and 4 from J, leaving 7 bases between them. Written as DNA, the CDR3 is TGTGCCAGCAGCTTATTAGCGGCAGATACGCAGTATTTT. This gives the protein CASSLLAADTQYF.